The rows below give T cell receptor beta chains drawn from one sample of a study of cytomegalovirus exposure and HLA in healthy donors. Sequencing used immunoSEQ multiplex PCR; TCRdb keeps in-frame clones, though not all of them. Of some 160,000 clones in the sample, roughly 80% were seen once. Input material: PBMCs. Receptors were obtained from a male donor in good health and CMV-seronegative. CDR3s include the opening cysteine and the closing phenylalanine or tryptophan. The D gene is left open where the match is weak. A row's size may be missing; if present it is once, few, many or a size class.

CDR3aa: CASSPRGQEAQETQYF; CDR3nt: TGTGCCAGCAGCCCAAGAGGGCAGGAAGCCCAAGAGACCCAGTACTTC; v_gene: TRBV5-6; abundance: -; j_gene: TRBJ2-5; d_gene: -
CDR3aa: CASSELAGGNEQFF; CDR3nt: TGTGCCAGCAGTGAACTAGCGGGAGGGAATGAGCAGTTCTTC; v_gene: TRBV6-4; abundance: -; j_gene: TRBJ2-1; d_gene: TRBD2
CDR3aa: CAISGSTESSYEQYF; CDR3nt: TGTGCCATCAGTGGGAGCACTGAGAGCTCCTACGAGCAGTACTTC; v_gene: TRBV10-3; abundance: -; j_gene: TRBJ2-7; d_gene: -
CDR3aa: CASSRGSLGELFF; CDR3nt: TGTGCCAGCAGCAGGGGTAGCCTCGGGGAGCTGTTTTTT; v_gene: TRBV5-4; abundance: -; j_gene: TRBJ2-2; d_gene: -
CDR3aa: CASSSPGLAGGEFREQYF; CDR3nt: TGTGCCAGCAGCTCCCCGGGACTAGCGGGAGGTGAGTTTCGGGAGCAGTACTTC; v_gene: TRBV7-9; abundance: -; j_gene: TRBJ2-7; d_gene: TRBD2
CDR3aa: CASSFYQAGGDYNEQFF; CDR3nt: TGTGCCAGCAGTTTTTATCAAGCGGGAGGGGACTACAATGAGCAGTTCTTC; v_gene: TRBV28; abundance: few; j_gene: TRBJ2-1; d_gene: TRBD2
CDR3aa: CASLSGVMGNEQFF; CDR3nt: TGTGCCAGCCTGTCGGGGGTAATGGGGAATGAGCAGTTCTTC; v_gene: TRBV7-9; abundance: -; j_gene: TRBJ2-1; d_gene: -
CDR3aa: CASSPLDRDAETQYF; CDR3nt: TGTGCCAGTAGTCCATTGGACAGGGATGCGGAGACCCAGTACTTC; v_gene: TRBV19; abundance: many; j_gene: TRBJ2-5; d_gene: TRBD1
CDR3aa: CASRMGLNTGELFF; CDR3nt: TGTGCCAGCAGGATGGGACTAAACACCGGGGAGCTGTTTTTT; v_gene: TRBV6-4; abundance: -; j_gene: TRBJ2-2; d_gene: TRBD2
CDR3aa: CASSSDLPEGRKLFF; CDR3nt: TGTGCCAGCAGTTCCGACCTACCAGAGGGAAGAAAACTGTTTTTT; v_gene: TRBV6-1; abundance: -; j_gene: TRBJ1-4; d_gene: -
CDR3aa: CASSQQGGGSPLHF; CDR3nt: TGTGCCAGTAGTCAACAGGGCGGTGGTTCACCCCTCCACTTT; v_gene: TRBV19; abundance: -; j_gene: TRBJ1-6; d_gene: -
CDR3aa: CASSYSIGEVYGYTF; CDR3nt: TGTGCCAGCAGTTACTCGATCGGGGAAGTCTATGGCTACACCTTC; v_gene: TRBV6-5; abundance: -; j_gene: TRBJ1-2; d_gene: -
CDR3aa: CASSPHGAGDNTGELFF; CDR3nt: TGTGCCAGCAGCCCCCATGGGGCAGGGGATAACACCGGGGAGCTGTTTTTT; v_gene: TRBV9; abundance: -; j_gene: TRBJ2-2; d_gene: -
CDR3aa: CASSVSPGGYGSYNSPLHF; CDR3nt: TGTGCCAGCAGCGTCTCTCCAGGGGGCTATGGGTCCTATAATTCACCCCTCCACTTT; v_gene: TRBV9; abundance: -; j_gene: TRBJ1-6; d_gene: TRBD1
CDR3aa: CASSLRGPYGYTF; CDR3nt: TGTGCCAGCAGCCTTAGAGGCCCGTATGGCTACACCTTC; v_gene: TRBV13; abundance: -; j_gene: TRBJ1-2; d_gene: -
CDR3aa: CASSLEGLGGDEQFF; CDR3nt: TGTGCCAGCAGCTTGGAAGGGTTGGGGGGAGATGAGCAGTTCTTC; v_gene: TRBV5-8; abundance: -; j_gene: TRBJ2-1; d_gene: -
CDR3aa: CAKPPRTGGTLRCYTF; CDR3nt: TGTGCCAAACCCCCCCGAACAGGGGGCACACTTAGATGCTACACCTTC; v_gene: TRBV21-1; abundance: -; j_gene: TRBJ1-2; d_gene: -
CDR3aa: CASSYIPTRNSPLHF; CDR3nt: TGTGCCAGCAGTTACATCCCTACTAGGAATTCACCCCTCCACTTT; v_gene: TRBV6-6; abundance: -; j_gene: TRBJ1-6; d_gene: -
CDR3aa: CASSSGGGAGRYEQYF; CDR3nt: TGTGCCAGCAGCTCCGGAGGGGGCGCCGGAAGGTACGAGCAGTACTTC; v_gene: TRBV7-2; abundance: -; j_gene: TRBJ2-7; d_gene: -
CDR3aa: CATADRLNSPLHF; CDR3nt: TGTGCCACCGCGGACAGGTTAAATTCACCCCTCCACTTT; v_gene: TRBV28; abundance: -; j_gene: TRBJ1-6; d_gene: TRBD1
CDR3aa: CASSFSPRTGDETQYF; CDR3nt: TGTGCCAGCAGCTTTTCACCCCGGACAGGGGATGAGACCCAGTACTTC; v_gene: TRBV7-3; abundance: -; j_gene: TRBJ2-5; d_gene: TRBD1
CDR3aa: CASSFLDRGNTEAFF; CDR3nt: TGTGCCAGCAGCTTCTTGGACAGGGGCAACACTGAAGCTTTCTTT; v_gene: TRBV5-6; abundance: -; j_gene: TRBJ1-1; d_gene: TRBD1
CDR3aa: CASSSMSGAGAPLSGANVLTF; CDR3nt: TGTGCCAGCAGCTCCATGTCCGGAGCGGGGGCCCCTCTCTCTGGGGCCAACGTCCTGACTTTC; v_gene: TRBV7-3; abundance: -; j_gene: TRBJ2-6; d_gene: TRBD2
CDR3aa: CASSLALGGAVEAFF; CDR3nt: TGTGCCAGCAGCTTAGCGCTAGGGGGGGCCGTGGAAGCTTTCTTT; v_gene: TRBV7-8; abundance: once; j_gene: TRBJ1-1; d_gene: -
CDR3aa: CASSLESSGLGGYTF; CDR3nt: TGTGCCAGCAGTTTAGAATCATCAGGGCTTGGTGGCTACACCTTC; v_gene: TRBV27; abundance: -; j_gene: TRBJ1-2; d_gene: -
CDR3aa: CASANTTGEETQYF; CDR3nt: TGTGCCAGCGCCAATACGACAGGGGAAGAGACCCAGTACTTC; v_gene: TRBV7-3; abundance: -; j_gene: TRBJ2-5; d_gene: TRBD1
CDR3aa: CASSQAGQGVGQYF; CDR3nt: TGCGCCAGCAGCCAGGCGGGACAGGGGGTCGGGCAGTACTTC; v_gene: TRBV4-1; abundance: -; j_gene: TRBJ2-7; d_gene: TRBD1
CDR3aa: CASTLMPLAGINTGELFF; CDR3nt: TGTGCCAGCACCCTAATGCCTCTAGCGGGGATTAACACCGGGGAGCTGTTTTTT; v_gene: TRBV27; abundance: few; j_gene: TRBJ2-2; d_gene: TRBD2
CDR3aa: CSVEGRPPSYEQYF; CDR3nt: TGCAGCGTTGAGGGCAGGCCACCCTCCTACGAGCAGTACTTC; v_gene: TRBV29-1; abundance: -; j_gene: TRBJ2-7; d_gene: -
CDR3aa: CASSVKGPSNQPQHF; CDR3nt: TGTGCCAGCAGTGTAAAGGGGCCTAGCAATCAGCCCCAGCATTTT; v_gene: TRBV25-1; abundance: -; j_gene: TRBJ1-5; d_gene: -
CDR3aa: CASSLEGTAYNEQFF; CDR3nt: TGTGCCAGCAGCTTAGAAGGGACAGCTTACAATGAGCAGTTCTTC; v_gene: TRBV11-3; abundance: few; j_gene: TRBJ2-1; d_gene: TRBD1
CDR3aa: CASSESGSGQREWTDTQYF; CDR3nt: TGCGCCAGCAGTGAGTCGGGCTCGGGACAGCGGGAGTGGACAGATACGCAGTATTTT; v_gene: TRBV10-2; abundance: -; j_gene: TRBJ2-3; d_gene: -
CDR3aa: CASSLGGANQPQHF; CDR3nt: TGTGCCAGCAGCTTAGGAGGGGCCAATCAGCCCCAGCATTTT; v_gene: TRBV13; abundance: -; j_gene: TRBJ1-5; d_gene: -
CDR3aa: CAISSYQGGNTEAFF; CDR3nt: TGTGCCATCAGCTCCTACCAGGGGGGGAACACTGAAGCTTTCTTT; v_gene: TRBV10-3; abundance: -; j_gene: TRBJ1-1; d_gene: TRBD1
CDR3aa: CASSLRDRDGNEQFF; CDR3nt: TGTGCCAGCAGCTTACGGGACAGGGATGGCAATGAGCAGTTCTTC; v_gene: TRBV7-3; abundance: -; j_gene: TRBJ2-1; d_gene: TRBD1
CDR3aa: CASSTVSQETQYF; CDR3nt: TGTGCCAGTAGTACGGTTTCGCAAGAGACCCAGTACTTC; v_gene: TRBV19; abundance: -; j_gene: TRBJ2-5; d_gene: -
CDR3aa: CAISDPGGYTDTQYF; CDR3nt: TGTGCCATCAGTGACCCAGGGGGTTACACAGATACGCAGTATTTT; v_gene: TRBV10-3; abundance: -; j_gene: TRBJ2-3; d_gene: TRBD1
CDR3aa: CASSRTSGGASEQFF; CDR3nt: TGTGCCAGCAGCCGGACTAGCGGGGGGGCAAGTGAGCAGTTCTTC; v_gene: TRBV7-9; abundance: -; j_gene: TRBJ2-1; d_gene: TRBD2
CDR3aa: CASSRGTSGTEQYF; CDR3nt: TGTGCCAGCAGCCGGGGGACTAGCGGCACGGAGCAGTACTTC; v_gene: TRBV7-9; abundance: -; j_gene: TRBJ2-7; d_gene: TRBD2
CDR3aa: CSVFGTSGSYEQYF; CDR3nt: TGCAGCGTCTTCGGGACTAGCGGGAGTTACGAGCAGTACTTC; v_gene: TRBV29-1; abundance: -; j_gene: TRBJ2-7; d_gene: TRBD2
CDR3aa: CASSFLTLAGDLTDTQYF; CDR3nt: TGTGCCAGCAGCTTCTTAACTCTAGCGGGAGATTTGACAGATACGCAGTATTTT; v_gene: TRBV11-2; abundance: once; j_gene: TRBJ2-3; d_gene: TRBD2
CDR3aa: CASIPGTNLAQFF; CDR3nt: TGTGCCAGCATCCCCGGGACTAATCTCGCGCAGTTCTTC; v_gene: TRBV6-6; abundance: -; j_gene: TRBJ2-1; d_gene: TRBD2
CDR3aa: CASSSGTGSDGYTF; CDR3nt: TGTGCCAGCAGCTCGGGGACAGGGTCTGATGGCTACACCTTC; v_gene: TRBV5-4; abundance: -; j_gene: TRBJ1-2; d_gene: TRBD1
CDR3aa: CATSRDGQGSYEQYF; CDR3nt: TGTGCCACCAGCAGAGATGGTCAGGGATCCTACGAGCAGTACTTC; v_gene: TRBV15; abundance: -; j_gene: TRBJ2-7; d_gene: -
CDR3aa: CASSRGGRSSYEQYF; CDR3nt: TGTGCCAGCAGCCGGGGGGGCCGATCGTCCTACGAGCAGTACTTC; v_gene: TRBV14; abundance: -; j_gene: TRBJ2-7; d_gene: -
CDR3aa: CASSIWSGGANNEQFF; CDR3nt: TGTGCCAGCAGCATCTGGAGCGGGGGGGCGAACAATGAGCAGTTCTTC; v_gene: TRBV5-4; abundance: -; j_gene: TRBJ2-1; d_gene: TRBD2
CDR3aa: CASSLPTGSYEQYF; CDR3nt: TGTGCCAGCAGTTTACCGACAGGGTCGTACGAGCAGTACTTC; v_gene: TRBV28; abundance: -; j_gene: TRBJ2-7; d_gene: TRBD1
CDR3aa: CASSESGLAEETQYF; CDR3nt: TGCGCCAGCAGCGAATCGGGACTAGCGGAAGAGACCCAGTACTTC; v_gene: TRBV5-1; abundance: -; j_gene: TRBJ2-5; d_gene: TRBD2